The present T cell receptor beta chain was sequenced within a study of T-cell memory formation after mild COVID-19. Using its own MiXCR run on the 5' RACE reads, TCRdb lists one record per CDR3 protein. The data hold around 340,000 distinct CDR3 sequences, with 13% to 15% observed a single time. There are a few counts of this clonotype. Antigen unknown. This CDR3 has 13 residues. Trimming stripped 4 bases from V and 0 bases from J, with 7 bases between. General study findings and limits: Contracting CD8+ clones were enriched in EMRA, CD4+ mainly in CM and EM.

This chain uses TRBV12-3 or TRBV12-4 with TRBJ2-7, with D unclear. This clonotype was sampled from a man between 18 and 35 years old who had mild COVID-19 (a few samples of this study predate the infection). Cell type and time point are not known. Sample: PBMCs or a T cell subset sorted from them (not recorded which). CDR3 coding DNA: TGTGCCAGCAGTTCTTGGAGCTCCTACGAGCAGTACTTC. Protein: CASSSWSSYEQYF.